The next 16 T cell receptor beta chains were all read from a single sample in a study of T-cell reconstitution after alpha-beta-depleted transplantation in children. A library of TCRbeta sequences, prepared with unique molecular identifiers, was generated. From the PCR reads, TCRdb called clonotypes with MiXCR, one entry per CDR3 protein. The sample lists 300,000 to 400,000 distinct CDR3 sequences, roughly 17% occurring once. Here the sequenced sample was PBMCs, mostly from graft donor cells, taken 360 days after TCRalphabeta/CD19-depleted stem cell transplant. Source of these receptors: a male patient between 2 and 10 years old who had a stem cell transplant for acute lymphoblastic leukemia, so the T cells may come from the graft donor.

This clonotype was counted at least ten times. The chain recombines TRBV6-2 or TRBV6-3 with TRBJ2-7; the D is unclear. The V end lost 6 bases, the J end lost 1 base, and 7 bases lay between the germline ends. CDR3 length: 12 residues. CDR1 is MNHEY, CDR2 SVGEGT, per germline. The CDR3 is CASSYPSYEQYF. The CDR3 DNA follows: TGTGCCAGCAGCTACCCTTCCTACGAGCAGTACTTC.

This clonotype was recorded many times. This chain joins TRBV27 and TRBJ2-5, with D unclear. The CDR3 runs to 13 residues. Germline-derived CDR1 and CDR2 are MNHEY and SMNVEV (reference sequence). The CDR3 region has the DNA TGTGCTCCCAACTTGGCGGACCAAGAGACCCAGTACTTC. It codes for CAPNLADQETQYF.

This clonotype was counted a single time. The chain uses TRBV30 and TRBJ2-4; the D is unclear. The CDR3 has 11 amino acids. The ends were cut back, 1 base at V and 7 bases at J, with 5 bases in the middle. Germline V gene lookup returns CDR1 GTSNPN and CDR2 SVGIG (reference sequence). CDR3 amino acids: CAWSGNNIQYF. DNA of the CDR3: TGTGCCTGGAGTGGTAACAACATTCAGTACTTC.

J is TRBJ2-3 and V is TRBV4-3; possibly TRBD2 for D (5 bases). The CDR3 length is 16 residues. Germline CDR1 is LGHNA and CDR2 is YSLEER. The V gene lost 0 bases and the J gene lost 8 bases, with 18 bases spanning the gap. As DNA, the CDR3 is TGCGCCAGCAGCCAAGATGGTGGCTACCGAGGAGGTACGCAGTATTTT. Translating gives CASSQDGGYRGGTQYF.

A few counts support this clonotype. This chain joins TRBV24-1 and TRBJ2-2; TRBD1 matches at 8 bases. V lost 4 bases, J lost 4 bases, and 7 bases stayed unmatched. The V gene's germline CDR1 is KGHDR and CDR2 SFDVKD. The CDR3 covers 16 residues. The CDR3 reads CATSDLTGALTGELFF. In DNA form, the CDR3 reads TGTGCCACCAGTGACTTGACAGGGGCGCTCACCGGGGAGCTGTTTTTT.

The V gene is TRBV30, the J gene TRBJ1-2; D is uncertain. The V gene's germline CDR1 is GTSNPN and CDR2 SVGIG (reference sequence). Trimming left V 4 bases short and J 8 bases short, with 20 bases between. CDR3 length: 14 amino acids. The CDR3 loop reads CAWTKIGLKRGYTF. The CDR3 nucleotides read TGTGCCTGGACCAAAATCGGTCTCAAGCGAGGCTACACCTTC.

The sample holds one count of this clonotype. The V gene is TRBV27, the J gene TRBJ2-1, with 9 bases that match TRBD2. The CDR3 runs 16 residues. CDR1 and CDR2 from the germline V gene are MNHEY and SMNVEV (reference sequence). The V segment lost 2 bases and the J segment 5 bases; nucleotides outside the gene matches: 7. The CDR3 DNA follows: TGTGCCAGCAGTTTAGCGGGAGGGCCCGCACACAATGAGCAGTTCTTC. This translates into CASSLAGGPAHNEQFF.

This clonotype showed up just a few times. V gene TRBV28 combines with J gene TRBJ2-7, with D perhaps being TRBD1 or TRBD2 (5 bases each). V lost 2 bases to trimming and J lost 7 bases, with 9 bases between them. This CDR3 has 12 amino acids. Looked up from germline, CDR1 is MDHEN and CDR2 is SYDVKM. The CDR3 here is CASSLGGREQYF. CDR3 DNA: TGTGCCAGCAGTTTAGGGGGTAGGGAGCAGTACTTC.

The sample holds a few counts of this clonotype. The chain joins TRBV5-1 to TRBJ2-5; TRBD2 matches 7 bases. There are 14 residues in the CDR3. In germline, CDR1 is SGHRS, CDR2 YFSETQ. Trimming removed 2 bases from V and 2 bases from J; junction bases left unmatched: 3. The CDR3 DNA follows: TGCGCCAGCAGCTTCACTAGCGTTCAAGAGACCCAGTACTTC. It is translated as CASSFTSVQETQYF.

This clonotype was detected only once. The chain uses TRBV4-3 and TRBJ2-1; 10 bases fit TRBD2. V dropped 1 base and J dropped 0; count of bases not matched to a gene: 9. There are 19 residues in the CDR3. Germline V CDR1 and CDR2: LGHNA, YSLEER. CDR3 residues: CASSQGLAGATSSYNEQFF. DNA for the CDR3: TGCGCCAGCAGCCAAGGGCTAGCGGGAGCGACTAGCTCCTACAATGAGCAGTTCTTC.

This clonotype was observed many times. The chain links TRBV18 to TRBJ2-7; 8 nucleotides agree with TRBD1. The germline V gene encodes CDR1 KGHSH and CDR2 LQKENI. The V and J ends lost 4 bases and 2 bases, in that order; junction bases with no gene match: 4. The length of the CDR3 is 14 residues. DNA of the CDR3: TGTGCCAGCTCACGGGACAGGCGGGCCTACGAGCAGTACTTC. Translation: CASSRDRRAYEQYF.

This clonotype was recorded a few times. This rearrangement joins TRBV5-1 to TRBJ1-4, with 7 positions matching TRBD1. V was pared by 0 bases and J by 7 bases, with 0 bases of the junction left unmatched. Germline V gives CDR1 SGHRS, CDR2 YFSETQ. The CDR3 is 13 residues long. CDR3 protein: CASSLGDSEKLFF. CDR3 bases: TGCGCCAGCAGCTTGGGGGACAGTGAAAAACTGTTTTTT.

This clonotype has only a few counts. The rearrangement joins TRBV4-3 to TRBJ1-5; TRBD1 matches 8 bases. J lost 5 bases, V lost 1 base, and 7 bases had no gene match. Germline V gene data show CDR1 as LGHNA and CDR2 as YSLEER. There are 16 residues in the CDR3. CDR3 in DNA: TGCGCCAGCAGCCAAGTGGTTCCACAGGGGGATCAGCCCCAGCATTTT. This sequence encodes CASSQVVPQGDQPQHF.

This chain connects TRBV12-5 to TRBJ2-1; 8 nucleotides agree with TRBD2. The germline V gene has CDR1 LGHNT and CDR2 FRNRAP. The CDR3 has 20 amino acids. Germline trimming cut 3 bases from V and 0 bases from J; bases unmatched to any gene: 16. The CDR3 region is CASGFRPPLTGTSSYNEQFF. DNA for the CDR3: TGTGCTAGTGGTTTTCGACCGCCTTTAACCGGGACTAGCTCCTACAATGAGCAGTTCTTC. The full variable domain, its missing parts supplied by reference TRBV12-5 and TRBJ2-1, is DARVTQTPRHKVTEMGQEVTMRCQPILGHNTVFWYRQTMMQGLELLAYFRNRAPLDDSGMPKDRFSAEMPDATLATLKIQPSEPRDSAVYFCASGFRPPLTGTSSYNEQFFGPGTRLTVL.

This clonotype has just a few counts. In nucleotides, the CDR3 is TGTGCCATGGCCACCTACACCGGGGAGCTGTTTTTT. Its translation is CAMATYTGELFF. V usage is TRBV7-6 and J usage is TRBJ2-2; D gene unclear. Trimming cost V 10 bases and J 3 bases, with 9 bases left between them. Germline V gene sequence: CDR1 SGHVS, CDR2 FNYEAQ. CDR3 length: 12 residues.

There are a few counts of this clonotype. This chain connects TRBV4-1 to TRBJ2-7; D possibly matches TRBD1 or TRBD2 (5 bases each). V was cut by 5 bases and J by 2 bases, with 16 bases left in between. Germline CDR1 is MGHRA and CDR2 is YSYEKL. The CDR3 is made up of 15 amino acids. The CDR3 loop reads CASSYNSGTAYEQYF. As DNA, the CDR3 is TGCGCCAGCAGCTATAACTCCGGGACGGCCTACGAGCAGTACTTC.